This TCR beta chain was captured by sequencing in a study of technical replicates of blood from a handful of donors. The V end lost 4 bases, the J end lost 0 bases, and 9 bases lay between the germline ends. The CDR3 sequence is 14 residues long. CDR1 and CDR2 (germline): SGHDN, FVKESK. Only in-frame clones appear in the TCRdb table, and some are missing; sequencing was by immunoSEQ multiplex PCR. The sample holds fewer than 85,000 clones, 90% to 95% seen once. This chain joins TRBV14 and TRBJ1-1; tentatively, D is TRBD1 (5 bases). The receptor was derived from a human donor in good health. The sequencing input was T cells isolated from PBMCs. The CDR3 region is CASSRQRMNTEAFF. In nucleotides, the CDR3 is TGTGCCAGCAGCCGACAGCGAATGAACACTGAAGCTTTCTTT.